This T cell receptor beta chain appears in the sequencing data of a study of blood T cells in healthy people across ages. The study, taken as a whole, reports: The long-lived group displayed more naive CD4+ cells, plus higher diversity, than the aged donors did.

The CDR3 length is 15 residues. A second PCR of about 7 to 12 cycles used a sample-barcoded 5' primer and a J-beta primer mix. Each sample provided no less than 2.5 million CDR3-containing paired-end reads. MiXCR was run by TCRdb on the 5' RACE reads, yielding one entry per CDR3 protein. The profile shows about 600,000 distinct CDR3 sequences, around 50% of them singletons. Remarks on this clonotype: Antigen specificity is unknown.

The chain links TRBV21-1 to TRBJ2-5; the D segment call TRBD2 is taken from the table without a DNA check. TRBV21-1 is classified as a pseudogene. Sequenced sample: blood. This sequence was found in a man aged 80 or over in good health. This chain's CDR3 is CASRTLAGVQETQYF. The DNA of the CDR3 is TGTGCCAGCAGGACACTAGCGGGGGTCCAAGAGACCCAGTACTTC.